Listed below are T cell receptor beta chains from one sample, sequenced in a study of blood T cell repertoires in COVID-19. The protocol was immunoSEQ multiplex PCR, while the TCRdb copy is restricted to in-frame clones and leaves out a portion. The top ten clones hold more than 1.5% of a sample with more than 200,000 clones, just over 85% of them seen once. Input material: PBMCs or T cells enriched from blood (not recorded which). The source is a man aged 40-50 years who had recovered from COVID-19. Each CDR3 is given with its conserved first and last residue. D genes are given only for firm matches. Size is stated for part of the rows, as once, few or many counts, or as a class when the clone is expanded.

clone_size j_call d_call v_call cdr3_aa cdr3_nt
. TRBJ2-5 TRBD1 TRBV7-6 CASSPGTGGPETQYF TGTGCCAGCAGCCCCGGGACAGGGGGCCCAGAGACCCAGTACTTC
. TRBJ2-5 TRBD1 TRBV19 CASSPTPGQGAETQYF TGTGCCAGTAGTCCAACCCCCGGACAGGGGGCTGAGACCCAGTACTTC
. TRBJ1-1 TRBD1 TRBV5-1 CASSPKTGGYTEAFF TGCGCCAGCAGCCCGAAGACAGGGGGGTACACTGAAGCTTTCTTT
. TRBJ2-5 . TRBV28 CASSLIGGQRTQYF TGTGCCAGCAGCCTGATCGGGGGGCAGAGGACCCAGTACTTC
. TRBJ1-2 TRBD1 TRBV9 CASSALGQSFYGYTF TGTGCCAGCAGCGCCCTGGGACAGTCCTTCTATGGCTACACCTTC
. TRBJ2-7 TRBD1 TRBV6-5 CASSPGTGLYEQYF TGTGCCAGCAGTCCCGGGACAGGGTTATACGAGCAGTACTTC
. TRBJ1-1 TRBD1 TRBV30 CACPTGTGYTEAFF TGTGCCTGTCCCACGGGGACAGGGTACACTGAAGCTTTCTTT
. TRBJ2-3 . TRBV4-1 CASSQRYGVLKDTQYF TGCGCCAGCAGCCAACGGTACGGAGTCCTCAAAGATACGCAGTATTTT
. TRBJ1-2 . TRBV6-1 CASSEFKDGNYGYTF TGTGCCAGCAGTGAATTCAAAGACGGGAACTATGGCTACACCTTC
. TRBJ2-1 TRBD1 TRBV5-4 CASSLTGTDLNEQFF TGTGCCAGCAGCTTGACCGGGACAGATTTAAATGAGCAGTTCTTC
. TRBJ1-2 . TRBV7-8 CASSSRTAWDGYTF TGTGCCAGCAGCTCTAGGACAGCATGGGATGGCTACACCTTC
. TRBJ1-3 . TRBV9 CASSVGGRATSSGNTIYF TGTGCCAGCAGCGTAGGCGGGAGGGCCACATCTTCTGGAAACACCATATATTTT
once TRBJ1-5 TRBD1 TRBV7-2 CASSPSSQGAFNQPQHF TGTGCCAGCAGCCCCTCTAGTCAGGGGGCTTTCAATCAGCCCCAGCATTTT
. TRBJ2-3 . TRBV19 CASSWRPDGDTQYF TGTGCCAGTAGTTGGCGCCCTGACGGGGATACGCAGTATTTT
. TRBJ2-3 . TRBV25-1 CASSEPLGLHTDTQYF TGTGCCAGCAGTGAACCGCTTGGACTACACACAGATACGCAGTATTTT
. TRBJ2-3 TRBD2 TRBV5-8 CASSFRLAATDTQYF TGTGCCAGCAGCTTTCGCCTAGCGGCGACAGATACGCAGTATTTT
. TRBJ2-7 TRBD2 TRBV10-1 CASTEGPTSGGSYEQYF TGCGCCAGCACCGAGGGGCCCACTAGCGGGGGGTCCTACGAGCAGTACTTC
. TRBJ2-5 TRBD2 TRBV6-1 CASSETRREKGETQYF TGTGCCAGCAGTGAAACTAGGCGGGAGAAGGGAGAGACCCAGTACTTC
few TRBJ1-2 . TRBV27 CASSFSSNYGYTF TGTGCCAGCAGTTTTAGTAGTAACTATGGCTACACCTTC
. TRBJ1-1 . TRBV5-1 CASKIPQTNTEAFF TGCGCCAGTAAGATTCCCCAGACAAACACTGAAGCTTTCTTT
. TRBJ2-7 . TRBV24-1 CATSDLSGLGYYEQYF TGTGCCACCAGTGATTTATCAGGTCTTGGGTACTACGAGCAGTACTTC
. TRBJ1-4 TRBD1 TRBV9 CASSEYTGEREKLFF TGTGCCAGCAGCGAATACACAGGGGAAAGGGAAAAACTGTTTTTT
. TRBJ1-2 . TRBV5-8 CASSLGTQTVGYGYTF TGTGCCAGCAGCTTGGGTACACAGACAGTAGGCTATGGCTACACCTTC
. TRBJ1-1 . TRBV19 CASSILFGRSEAFF TGTGCCAGTAGTATTTTGTTTGGTAGATCTGAAGCTTTCTTT
. TRBJ2-7 . TRBV6-2/TRBV6-3 CASSYSNSGKEFYEQYF TGTGCCAGCAGTTACTCGAATTCAGGGAAAGAGTTCTACGAGCAGTACTTC
. TRBJ1-2 . TRBV25-1 CASSDPDTTYGYTF TGTGCCAGCAGTGATCCAGACACCACCTATGGCTACACCTTC
. TRBJ1-1 . TRBV7-9 CASSSPVRVSTEAFF TGTGCCAGCAGCTCCCCAGTCAGGGTGAGCACTGAAGCTTTCTTT
. TRBJ1-1 TRBD1 TRBV19 CASSGTGDTEAFF TGTGCCAGTAGTGGGACAGGGGACACTGAAGCTTTCTTT
once TRBJ1-1 . TRBV3-1/TRBV3-2 CASTDPGGYTEAFF TGTGCCAGCACCGATCCCGGGGGTTACACTGAAGCTTTCTTT
. TRBJ2-7 . TRBV30 CAWSVGAREQYF TGTGCCTGGAGTGTGGGGGCCCGTGAGCAGTACTTC
. TRBJ1-2 TRBD1 TRBV28 CASSLQGAHGYTF TGTGCCAGCAGTTTACAGGGGGCACATGGCTACACCTTC
. TRBJ1-2 . TRBV10-3 CAISRRQVDYGYTF TGTGCCATCTCTAGGAGACAGGTTGACTATGGCTACACCTTC
. TRBJ2-7 TRBD1 TRBV6-5 CASINPGQGFYEQYF TGTGCCAGCATTAACCCGGGACAGGGTTTCTACGAGCAGTACTTC
. TRBJ2-4 TRBD2 TRBV20-1 CSVLAGIQYF TGCAGTGTACTAGCGGGCATTCAGTACTTC
. TRBJ2-7 . TRBV7-2 CASSLGVFTYEQYF TGTGCCAGCAGCTTGGGAGTCTTCACCTACGAGCAGTACTTC
. TRBJ1-5 TRBD1 TRBV7-2 CASSLTGSNQPQHF TGTGCCAGCAGCTTGACAGGGTCTAATCAGCCCCAGCATTTT
. TRBJ2-3 . TRBV27 CASSSELGTDTQYF TGTGCCAGCAGTTCGGAGTTGGGCACAGATACGCAGTATTTT
. TRBJ2-5 TRBD2 TRBV7-2 CASSLARLARNEETQYF TGTGCCAGCAGCTTAGCAAGACTAGCGAGAAATGAAGAGACCCAGTACTTC
. TRBJ1-5 TRBD1 TRBV7-2 CASSKGQGSGLWAQPQHF TGTGCCAGCAGCAAAGGACAGGGGAGTGGGTTATGGGCTCAGCCCCAGCATTTT
. TRBJ2-7 TRBD1 TRBV5-1 CASSSSGTGSYEQYF TGCGCCAGCAGCTCTTCCGGGACAGGCTCCTACGAGCAGTACTTC
. TRBJ2-1 . TRBV13 CASSLGLGAGFYNEQFF TGTGCCAGCAGCTTAGGCCTAGGGGCAGGATTCTACAATGAGCAGTTCTTC
. TRBJ1-2 . TRBV3-1/TRBV3-2 CASSQMGGQGGGYTF TGTGCCAGCAGCCAAATGGGTGGCCAGGGTGGTGGCTACACCTTC
. TRBJ2-6 . TRBV7-9 CASSFPGANVLTF TGTGCCAGCAGCTTTCCGGGGGCCAACGTCCTGACTTTC
. TRBJ1-2 . TRBV5-1 CASSLSNYGYTF TGCGCCAGCAGCCTGTCTAACTATGGCTACACCTTC
. TRBJ2-1 . TRBV12-5 CASGFEISGYNEQFF TGTGCTAGTGGTTTTGAGATCTCCGGTTACAATGAGCAGTTCTTC